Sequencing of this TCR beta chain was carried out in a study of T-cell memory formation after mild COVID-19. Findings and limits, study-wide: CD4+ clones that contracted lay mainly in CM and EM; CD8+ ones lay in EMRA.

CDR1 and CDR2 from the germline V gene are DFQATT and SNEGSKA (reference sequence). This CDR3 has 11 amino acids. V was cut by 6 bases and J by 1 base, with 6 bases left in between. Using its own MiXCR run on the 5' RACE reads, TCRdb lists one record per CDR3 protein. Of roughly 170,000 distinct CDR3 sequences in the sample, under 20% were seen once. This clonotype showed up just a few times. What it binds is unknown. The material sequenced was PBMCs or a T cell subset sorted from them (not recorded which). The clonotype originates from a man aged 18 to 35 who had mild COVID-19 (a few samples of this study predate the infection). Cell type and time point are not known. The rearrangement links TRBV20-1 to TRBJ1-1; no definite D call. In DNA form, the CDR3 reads TGCAGTGCCGACGGGAACACTGAAGCTTTCTTT. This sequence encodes CSADGNTEAFF.